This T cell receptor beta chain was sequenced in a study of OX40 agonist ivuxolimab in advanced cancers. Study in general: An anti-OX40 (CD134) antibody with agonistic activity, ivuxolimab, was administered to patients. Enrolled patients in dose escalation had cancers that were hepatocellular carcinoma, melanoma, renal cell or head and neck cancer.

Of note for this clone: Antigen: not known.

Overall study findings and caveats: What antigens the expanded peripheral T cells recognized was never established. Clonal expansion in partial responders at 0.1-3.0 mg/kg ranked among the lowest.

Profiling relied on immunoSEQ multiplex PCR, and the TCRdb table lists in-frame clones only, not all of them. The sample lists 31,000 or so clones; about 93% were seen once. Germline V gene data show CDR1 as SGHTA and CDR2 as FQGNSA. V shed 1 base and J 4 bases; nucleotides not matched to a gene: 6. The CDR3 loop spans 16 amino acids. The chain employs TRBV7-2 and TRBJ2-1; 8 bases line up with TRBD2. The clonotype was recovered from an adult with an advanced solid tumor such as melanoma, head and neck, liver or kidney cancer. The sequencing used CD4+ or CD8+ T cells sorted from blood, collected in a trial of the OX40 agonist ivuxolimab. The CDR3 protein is CASSLGWREVYNEQFF. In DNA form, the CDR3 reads TGTGCCAGCAGCTTAGGGTGGCGGGAGGTTTACAATGAGCAGTTCTTC.